This T cell receptor beta chain derives from a study of shared clonotypes between healthy human individuals. This clone occurred once. The CDR3 loop spans 15 amino acids. The germline V gene encodes CDR1 SGHRS and CDR2 YFSETQ. The V gene lost 6 bases and the J gene lost 2 bases, with 12 bases spanning the gap. The study used approximately 90 million PBMCs per unsorted sample for genomic DNA. Under the authors' procedure: ImmunoSEQ sequences covered only the junction and lacked quality scores; filtering therefore differed. Method: immunoSEQ multiplex PCR; TCRdb's copy keeps in-frame clones and lacks some. That table supplies the V and J calls and clone size; D and trimming were determined from the DNA. The sample shows fewer than 650,000 clones, around 78% of them seen only once.

V and J are TRBV5-1 and TRBJ2-6, with D possibly TRBD2 on 6 matching bases. Sequenced sample: PBMCs. This clonotype originated in a woman aged 40-49 years in good health. Some clones in this sample may be carry-over from other donors' samples. This CDR3 is CASTAGGTGANVLTF. As DNA, the CDR3 is TGCGCCAGCACTGCCGGAGGGACTGGGGCCAACGTCCTGACTTTC. The full variable domain, its missing parts supplied by reference TRBV5-1 and TRBJ2-6, is KAGVTQTPRYLIKTRGQQVTLSCSPISGHRSVSWYQQTPGQGLQFLFEYFSETQRNKGNFPGRFSGRQFSNSRSEMNVSTLELGDSALYLCASTAGGTGANVLTFGAGSRLTVL.